The 7 T cell receptor beta chains below come from one sample, sequenced in a study of OX40 agonist ivuxolimab in advanced cancers. Only in-frame clones appear in the TCRdb table, and some are missing; sequencing was by immunoSEQ multiplex PCR. Among 58,000 or so clones, more than 80% were seen once, and the ten largest hold about a tenth. The material was CD4+ or CD8+ T cells sorted from blood, obtained in a trial of the OX40 agonist ivuxolimab. The receptors come from an adult with an advanced solid tumor such as melanoma, head and neck, liver or kidney cancer.

This clone was recorded once. This chain uses TRBV5-6 with TRBJ2-2, with 8 bases lining up with TRBD1. Per the germline V gene, CDR1 is SGHDT and CDR2 is YYEEEE. This CDR3 is 15 amino acids long. V shed 3 bases, J shed 7 bases, and the junction held 8 bases outside the gene matches. CDR3 nucleotide sequence: TGTGCCAGCAGCTGGCTGGACAGGGAAAACGGGGAGCTGTTTTTT. Protein product: CASSWLDRENGELFF.

The chain uses TRBV5-1 and TRBJ2-1; D is undetermined. V dropped 4 bases and J dropped 6 bases, with 14 bases sitting between them. The germline gives CDR1 SGHRS, CDR2 YFSETQ. The CDR3 runs 14 residues. Written as DNA, the CDR3 is TGCGCCAGCAGCCTAACCGGGCCCCCCAATGAGCAGTTCTTC. Its translation: CASSLTGPPNEQFF.

The gene calls are TRBV7-9 and TRBJ2-4; 8 bases line up with TRBD1. The CDR3 contains 16 residues. After removal of 4 bases from V and 8 bases from J, the junction contained 13 bases not matched to a gene. The germline gives CDR1 SEHNR, CDR2 FQNEAQ (reference sequence). The CDR3 loop reads CASSSPGDRPNDIQYF. CDR3 nucleotides: TGTGCCAGCAGCTCCCCGGGGGACAGGCCAAATGACATTCAGTACTTC.

This rearrangement joins TRBV2 to TRBJ2-5; D unresolved. Germline assignment: CDR1 SNHLY and CDR2 FYNNEI. V was clipped by 6 bases and J by 1 base, with 9 bases between them. The CDR3 runs 13 residues. The CDR3 nucleotides read TGTGCCAGCAGAGGTTTACTCCAAGAGACCCAGTACTTC. It translates to CASRGLLQETQYF.

V usage is TRBV5-6 and J usage is TRBJ1-1, with D hard to call. V was cut by 3 bases and J by 1 base, with 10 bases left in between. The CDR3 loop spans 14 amino acids. In germline, CDR1 is SGHDT, CDR2 YYEEEE. CDR3 loop: CASSYGRPNTEAFF. As DNA, the CDR3 is TGTGCCAGCAGCTATGGACGGCCGAACACTGAAGCTTTCTTT.

The chain recombines TRBV10-3 with TRBJ2-5, with 13 bases fitting TRBD2. The CDR3 is 14 amino acids. V shed 4 bases, J shed 5 bases, and the junction held 1 base outside the gene matches. Germline lookup yields CDR1 ENHRY and CDR2 SYGVKD. The CDR3 DNA follows: TGTGCCATCAGTGCGACTAGCGGGGGGGAGACCCAGTACTTC. Encoded protein: CAISATSGGETQYF.

The CDR3 DNA is TGTGCCAGTAGTACGGACGGTTCCTATGGCTACACCTTC. Translation gives CASSTDGSYGYTF. This sequence joins TRBV19 and TRBJ1-2; the D is unclear. The V and J ends lost 4 bases and 4 bases respectively, with 10 bases between them. The CDR3 totals 13 residues. Germline loops: CDR1 LNHDA, CDR2 SQIVND (reference sequence). The whole variable domain, remainder taken from reference TRBV19 and TRBJ1-2, is DGGITQSPKYLFRKEGQNVTLSCEQNLNHDAMYWYRQDPGQGLRLIYYSQIVNDFQKGDIAEGYSVSREKKESFPLTVTSAQKNPTAFYLCASSTDGSYGYTFGSGTRLTVV.